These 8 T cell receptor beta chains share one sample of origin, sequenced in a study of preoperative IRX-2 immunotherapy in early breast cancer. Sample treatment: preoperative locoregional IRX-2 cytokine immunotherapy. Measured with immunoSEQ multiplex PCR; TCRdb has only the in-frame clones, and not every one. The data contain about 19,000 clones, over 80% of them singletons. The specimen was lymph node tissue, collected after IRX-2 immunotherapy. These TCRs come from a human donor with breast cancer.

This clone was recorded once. CDR3 in DNA: TGCACCAGCAGCCAAGCCCTGGGGGTTCGCCTCTCCTACGAGCAGTACTTC. This encodes CTSSQALGVRLSYEQYF. V usage is TRBV1 and J usage is TRBJ2-7. TRBV1 is a recognized pseudogene. CDR3 length: 17 residues.

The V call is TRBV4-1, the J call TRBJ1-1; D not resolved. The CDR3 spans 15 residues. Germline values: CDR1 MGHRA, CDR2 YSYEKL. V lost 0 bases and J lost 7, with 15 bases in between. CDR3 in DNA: TGCGCCAGCAGCCAAGATGTAGCAGGATGGGTTGAAGCTTTCTTT. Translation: CASSQDVAGWVEAFF.

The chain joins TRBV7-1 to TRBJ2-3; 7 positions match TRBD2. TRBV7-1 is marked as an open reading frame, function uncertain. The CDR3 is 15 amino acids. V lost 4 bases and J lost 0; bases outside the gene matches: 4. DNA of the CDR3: TGTGCCAGCAGCTTGTACGGGGGGAGCACAGATACGCAGTATTTT. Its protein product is CASSLYGGSTDTQYF.

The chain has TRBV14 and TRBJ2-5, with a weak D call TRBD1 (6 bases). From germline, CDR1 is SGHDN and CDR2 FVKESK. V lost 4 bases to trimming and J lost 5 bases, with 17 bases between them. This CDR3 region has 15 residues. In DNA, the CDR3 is TGTGCCAGCAGCCCTATAACAGGGTCCGGGGAGACCCAGTACTTC. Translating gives CASSPITGSGETQYF.

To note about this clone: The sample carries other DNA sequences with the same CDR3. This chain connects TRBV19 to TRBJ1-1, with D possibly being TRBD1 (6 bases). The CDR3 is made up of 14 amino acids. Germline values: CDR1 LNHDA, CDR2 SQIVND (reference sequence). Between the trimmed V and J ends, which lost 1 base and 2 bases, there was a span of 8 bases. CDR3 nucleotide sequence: TGTGCCAGTAGTATAGTACAGGGCAACACTGAAGCTTTCTTT. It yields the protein CASSIVQGNTEAFF. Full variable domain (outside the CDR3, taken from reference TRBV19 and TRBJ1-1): DGGITQSPKYLFRKEGQNVTLSCEQNLNHDAMYWYRQDPGQGLRLIYYSQIVNDFQKGDIAEGYSVSREKKESFPLTVTSAQKNPTAFYLCASSIVQGNTEAFFGQGTRLTVV.

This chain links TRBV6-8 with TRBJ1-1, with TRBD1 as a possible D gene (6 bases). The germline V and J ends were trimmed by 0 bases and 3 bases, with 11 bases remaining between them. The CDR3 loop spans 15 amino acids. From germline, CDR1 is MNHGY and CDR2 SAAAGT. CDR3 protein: CASSYSLTGHTEAFF. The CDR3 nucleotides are TGTGCCAGCAGTTACTCGTTAACAGGGCACACTGAAGCTTTCTTT.

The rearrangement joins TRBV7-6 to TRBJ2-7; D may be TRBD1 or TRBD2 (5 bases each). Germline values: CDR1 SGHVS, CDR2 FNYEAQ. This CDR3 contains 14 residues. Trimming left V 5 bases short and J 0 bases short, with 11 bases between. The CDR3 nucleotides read TGTGCCAGCAGCAGGGACGTTAGCTCCTACGAGCAGTACTTC. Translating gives CASSRDVSSYEQYF.

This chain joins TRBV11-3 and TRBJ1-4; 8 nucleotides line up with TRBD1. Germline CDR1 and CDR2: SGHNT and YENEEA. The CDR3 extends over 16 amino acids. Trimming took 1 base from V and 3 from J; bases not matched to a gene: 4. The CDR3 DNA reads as TGTGCCAGCAGCTTAGGGACAGGGACGTCTAATGAAAAACTGTTTTTT. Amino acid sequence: CASSLGTGTSNEKLFF.